This T cell receptor (beta chain) was profiled in a study of OX40 agonist ivuxolimab in advanced cancers. Looking at the study overall: The group had a mean age of around 60 years, ranged from about 23 to 79, and was 80% to 90% male. Points from the study as a whole: People who partly responded at 0.1-3.0 mg/kg had some of the least clonal expansion seen.

This CDR3 region has 13 residues. V gave up 3 bases and J gave up 10 bases, with 10 bases separating them. Germline V CDR1 and CDR2: ENHRY, SYGVKD. Repertoires were generated with immunoSEQ multiplex PCR, while TCRdb's copy carries only in-frame clones and drops some. The sample contains about 110,000 clones, less than 95% of which appear only once. Of note for this clone: Antigen unknown.

The sample here was CD4+ or CD8+ T cells sorted from blood, taken in a trial of the OX40 agonist ivuxolimab. This sequence was found in an adult with an advanced solid tumor such as melanoma, head and neck, liver or kidney cancer. V is TRBV10-3 and J is TRBJ1-6; TRBD1 might be the D (6 bases). Here the CDR3 reads CAISDRGESPLHF. In nucleotides, the CDR3 is TGTGCCATCAGTGACAGGGGAGAGTCACCCCTCCACTTT.